The 10 T cell receptor beta chains given below trace back to one sample, sequenced in a study of cytotoxic CD8 clonotypes in ibrutinib-treated CLL. Profiling relied on immunoSEQ multiplex PCR, and the TCRdb table lists in-frame clones only, not all of them. Of more than 75,000 clones in the sample, 60% to 80% are singletons; the top ten hold around 25%. Sequences were derived from PBMCs, sampled after 24 months of ibrutinib treatment. These receptors were collected from a human donor with chronic lymphocytic leukemia.

This clone was seen only once. The chain is built from TRBV2 and TRBJ1-3; D may be TRBD1 (5 bases). Trimming took 3 bases from V and 2 from J, leaving 11 bases between them. Germline assignment: CDR1 SNHLY and CDR2 FYNNEI. This CDR3 has 15 amino acids. The CDR3 is CASSDWVGAGNTIYF. The DNA for the CDR3 is TGTGCCAGCAGTGATTGGGTGGGGGCTGGAAACACCATATATTTT.

For the CDR3, the DNA is TGTGCCAGCAGCTTATCAGGTGGGACTGGGGCCAACGTCCTGACTTTC. This codes for CASSLSGGTGANVLTF. This rearrangement joins TRBV11-2 to TRBJ2-6; D uncertain. CDR1 and CDR2 from the germline V gene are SGHAT and FQNNGV. The CDR3 length is 16 residues. V shed 2 bases and J shed 2 bases, with 10 bases lying between them. Based on the CDR3 plus reference TRBV11-2 and TRBJ2-6, the full variable domain is EAGVAQSPRYKIIEKRQSVAFWCNPISGHATLYWYQQILGQGPKLLIQFQNNGVVDDSQLPKDRFSAERLKGVDSTLKIQPAKLEDSAVYLCASSLSGGTGANVLTFGAGSRLTVL.

This sequence joins TRBV7-9 and TRBJ2-7; D is perhaps TRBD1 or TRBD2 (6 bases each). This CDR3 spans 15 amino acids. Germline CDR1 and CDR2: SEHNR and FQNEAQ (reference sequence). V was trimmed by 5 bases and J by 6 bases, leaving 20 bases between them. This CDR3 is CASSPVGAGLGEQYF. The CDR3 region has the DNA TGTGCCAGCAGCCCGGTGGGGGCGGGGTTGGGCGAGCAGTACTTC.

The rearrangement links TRBV15 to TRBJ2-7; D is possibly TRBD1 (6 bases). CDR1 is LNHNV, CDR2 YYDKDF, per germline (reference sequence). Trimming left V 3 bases short and J 0 bases short, with 6 bases between. CDR3 length: 13 amino acids. The CDR3 region has the DNA TGTGCCACCAGCAGGGGGGCCTCCTACGAGCAGTACTTC. It codes for CATSRGASYEQYF.

The CDR3 bases are TGTGCCAGCACCCGTGGGAATACGCAGTATTTT. Its translation: CASTRGNTQYF. The chain is built from TRBV11-2 and TRBJ2-3; D gene unclear. The germline V gene encodes CDR1 SGHAT and CDR2 FQNNGV. The length of the CDR3 is 11 residues. V was shortened by 7 bases and J by 7 bases, with 9 bases between the two germline ends.

The chain joins TRBV7-9 to TRBJ1-2, with TRBD1 matching 8 bases. The V and J ends lost 5 bases and 4 bases, in that order; junction bases with no gene match: 9. The CDR3 has 15 amino acids. The germline gives CDR1 SEHNR, CDR2 FQNEAQ (reference sequence). The CDR3 here is CASSPTDRGRYGYTF. The CDR3, as DNA: TGTGCCAGCAGCCCGACTGACAGGGGACGCTATGGCTACACCTTC.

V and J are TRBV27 and TRBJ2-1; TRBD2 is a possible D gene (6 bases). V was trimmed by 5 bases and J by 7 bases, leaving 18 bases between them. The length of the CDR3 is 15 residues. Germline lookup yields CDR1 MNHEY and CDR2 SMNVEV (reference sequence). CDR3 sequence: CASSPWGTGVNEQFF. In DNA form, the CDR3 reads TGTGCCAGCAGTCCTTGGGGGACTGGTGTTAATGAGCAGTTCTTC.

The chain has TRBV27 and TRBJ2-3, with a tentative D call TRBD1 (6 bases). Germline CDR1 reads MNHEY; CDR2 reads SMNVEV (reference sequence). The V end was cut by 3 bases, the J end by 2 bases, with 12 bases between. The CDR3 spans 15 residues. CDR3 coding DNA: TGTGCCAGCAGTTTTTTGGGACACAACACAGATACGCAGTATTTT. This translates into CASSFLGHNTDTQYF.

The genes are TRBV7-9 and TRBJ1-2, with a weak D call TRBD1 (5 bases). V lost 4 bases, J lost 5 bases, and 17 bases lay in between. CDR3 length: 15 amino acids. Germline values: CDR1 SEHNR, CDR2 FQNEAQ (reference sequence). The DNA of the CDR3 is TGTGCCAGCAGCTCGGGCCCGGGGAAGGGGTATGGCTACACCTTC. Translation gives CASSSGPGKGYGYTF.

The genes are TRBV27 and TRBJ2-1; D not certain. The CDR3 runs to 12 residues. V dropped 7 bases and J dropped 4 bases, with 8 bases sitting between them. Germline V gives CDR1 MNHEY, CDR2 SMNVEV (reference sequence). CDR3 in amino acids: CASNGLYNEQFF. DNA of the CDR3: TGTGCCAGCAATGGCCTTTACAATGAGCAGTTCTTC.